Following are 21 T cell receptor beta chains from one sample sequenced in a study of cytomegalovirus exposure and HLA in healthy donors. Vbeta (60) and Jbeta (13) primers were used in the PCR. The protocol was immunoSEQ multiplex PCR, while the TCRdb copy is restricted to in-frame clones and leaves out a portion. The sample consists of around 130,000 clones, more than 80% of them appearing once. Sequenced sample: PBMCs. The receptors here all came from a man aged 30 to 39 in good health and CMV-seronegative.

V usage is TRBV18 and J usage is TRBJ1-1, with D perhaps matching TRBD1 (6 bases). The CDR3 has 16 amino acids. Trimming removed 1 base from V and 3 bases from J, with 15 bases in between. CDR1 and CDR2 from the germline V gene are KGHSH and LQKENI. DNA of the CDR3: TGTGCCAGCTCACCACTAAGGACAGCCAGAGACACTGAAGCTTTCTTT. It encodes CASSPLRTARDTEAFF. Full variable domain (outside the CDR3, taken from reference TRBV18 and TRBJ1-1): NAGVMQNPRHLVRRRGQEARLRCSPMKGHSHVYWYRQLPEEGLKFMVYLQKENIIDESGMPKERFSAEFPKEGPSILRIQQVVRGDSAAYFCASSPLRTARDTEAFFGQGTRLTVV.

The V gene is TRBV27, the J gene TRBJ2-7; no definite D call. This CDR3 has 14 amino acids. Germline CDR1 reads MNHEY; CDR2 reads SMNVEV (reference sequence). Trimming removed 0 bases at V and 3 bases at J, with 9 bases between. The CDR3 here is CASSLSYGNYEQYF. In nucleotides, the CDR3 is TGTGCCAGCAGTTTATCCTACGGTAACTACGAGCAGTACTTC.

This clone was seen only a few times. The gene calls are TRBV6-4 and TRBJ1-5; no firm D call. Per germline, CDR1 MRHNA and CDR2 SNTAGT. The CDR3 spans 12 residues. Trimming pared 11 bases from V and 11 bases from J, leaving 19 bases between. CDR3 protein: CAGDTPPGAQHF. CDR3 bases: TGTGCCGGCGACACCCCCCCCGGGGCCCAGCATTTT.

The chain is built from TRBV30 and TRBJ2-7; 7 nucleotides line up with TRBD1. V gave up 3 bases and J gave up 2 bases; unmatched junction bases: 7. CDR3 size: 14 residues. CDR1 is GTSNPN and CDR2 is SVGIG in the germline V gene (reference sequence). The CDR3 region has the DNA TGTGCCTGGAGCCCGGGACAGATAACCTACGAGCAGTACTTC. It is translated as CAWSPGQITYEQYF.

The CDR3 nucleotides read TGTGCCAGCAGTGGGACAGGGTATGGCTACACCTTC. Translating it yields CASSGTGYGYTF. The chain joins TRBV25-1 to TRBJ1-2; 8 bases match TRBD1. CDR3 length: 12 residues. Germline assignment: CDR1 MGHDK and CDR2 SYGVNS. J was trimmed by 5 bases and V by 4 bases; bases with no gene match: 0.

About this clone itself: This specimen includes other DNA sequences encoding the same CDR3. The rearrangement uses TRBV27 and TRBJ2-1; D unclear. CDR1 is MNHEY and CDR2 is SMNVEV in the germline V gene (reference sequence). Trimming shortened V by 8 bases and J by 0 bases, and 8 bases separated the two germline ends. The CDR3 has 13 amino acids. The CDR3 here is CASSFGSYNEQFF. The CDR3 bases are TGTGCCAGCTCCTTCGGCTCCTACAATGAGCAGTTCTTC.

The chain employs TRBV6-5 and TRBJ2-5, with a possible D match to TRBD1 (5 bases). The CDR3 extends over 13 amino acids. The ends were cut back, 7 bases at V and 7 bases at J, with 16 bases in the middle. Germline V gives CDR1 MNHEY, CDR2 SVGAGI. In DNA form, the CDR3 reads TGTGCCAGCAAAAGGGGCGAACTCGGGACCCAGTACTTC. It specifies CASKRGELGTQYF.

The chain couples TRBV29-1 to TRBJ1-2; 8 bases align to TRBD1. CDR3 length: 14 amino acids. Trimming at V came to 3 bases and at J to 6 bases, leaving 9 bases not matched to a gene. Germline V CDR1 and CDR2: SQVTM, ANQGSEA. In DNA form, the CDR3 reads TGCAGCGTTGACGGTATACAGGGGGATCATGGCTACACCTTC. Protein product: CSVDGIQGDHGYTF.

The chain recombines TRBV9 with TRBJ2-5; 11 bases agree with TRBD2. The germline gives CDR1 SGDLS, CDR2 YYNGEE. The CDR3 is 16 amino acids. Trimming took 3 bases from V and 2 from J; bases not matched to a gene: 6. CDR3 bases: TGTGCCAGCAGCGCCGGAGGGACTAGCGGACAAGAGACCCAGTACTTC. Amino acid sequence: CASSAGGTSGQETQYF.

This clone has just a few counts. The chain combines TRBV5-6 with TRBJ2-7; TRBD1 might be the D (5 bases). The V gene lost 0 bases and the J gene lost 5 bases, with 12 bases spanning the gap. There are 14 residues in the CDR3. From germline, CDR1 is SGHDT and CDR2 YYEEEE. The chain's CDR3 is CASSLAGVTDEQYF. CDR3 DNA sequence: TGTGCCAGCAGCTTGGCCGGCGTGACAGACGAGCAGTACTTC.

The chain links TRBV28 to TRBJ1-1; perhaps TRBD1 as D (5 bases). CDR3 length: 14 residues. Germline V gene data show CDR1 as MDHEN and CDR2 as SYDVKM. With 3 bases removed from V and 0 bases from J, the gap between germline ends came to 8 bases. CDR3 residues: CASSLPGMNTEAFF. CDR3 coding DNA: TGTGCCAGCAGTTTGCCAGGGATGAACACTGAAGCTTTCTTT.

CDR3: CASSQAQTGNYYEQYF. In DNA form, the CDR3 reads TGCGCCAGCAGCCAAGCCCAGACAGGGAACTACTACGAGCAGTACTTC. The genes are TRBV4-3 and TRBJ2-7, with 7 bases lining up with TRBD1. V was pared by 1 base and J by 3 bases, with 9 bases of the junction left unmatched. Per the germline V gene, CDR1 is LGHNA and CDR2 is YSLEER. This CDR3 region has 16 residues.

Remarks on this clone: The germline gene is not matched at one end of the junction; a read error may be the cause. The chain uses TRBV30 and TRBJ1-2; D gene unclear. The length of the CDR3 is 13 residues. The germline gives CDR1 GTSNPN, CDR2 SVGIG (reference sequence). Here the CDR3 reads CAWRGGSNYGYPF. CDR3 nucleotide sequence: TGTGCCTGGAGGGGAGGGAGTAACTATGGCTACCCCTTC.

V is TRBV30 and J is TRBJ1-1; tentatively, D is TRBD1 (6 bases). The CDR3 extends over 16 amino acids. Germline lookup yields CDR1 GTSNPN and CDR2 SVGIG (reference sequence). Trimming removed 2 bases at V and 4 bases at J, with 20 bases between. CDR3 residues: CAWSRGGFYSGTEAFF. The CDR3 DNA reads as TGTGCCTGGAGTAGGGGGGGTTTCTATTCTGGCACTGAAGCTTTCTTT. Using reference TRBV30 and TRBJ1-1 for the parts outside the CDR3, the full variable domain is SQTIHQWPATLVQPVGSPLSLECTVEGTSNPNLYWYRQAAGRGLQLLFYSVGIGQISSEVPQNLSASRPQDRQFILSSKKLLLSDSGFYLCAWSRGGFYSGTEAFFGQGTRLTVV.

J is TRBJ2-7 and V is TRBV29-1; possibly TRBD1 for D (6 bases). V lost 6 bases and J 3 bases, leaving 21 bases between the germline ends. The CDR3 length is 15 residues. Germline V CDR1 and CDR2: SQVTM, ANQGSEA. The CDR3 loop is CSVPPDRRQDYEQYF. The CDR3 DNA reads TGCAGCGTCCCACCCGACCGAAGACAGGACTACGAGCAGTACTTC.

This rearrangement joins TRBV28 to TRBJ1-5, with no clear D. This CDR3 spans 14 amino acids. V was shortened by 10 bases and J by 6 bases, with 19 bases between the two germline ends. CDR1 is MDHEN, CDR2 SYDVKM, per germline. CDR3 sequence: CATVMSLLGQPQHF. DNA for the CDR3: TGTGCCACCGTAATGTCCCTACTAGGTCAGCCCCAGCATTTT.

V is TRBV4-1 and J is TRBJ2-3, with TRBD2 matching 8 bases. The CDR3 sequence is 17 residues long. Germline loops: CDR1 MGHRA, CDR2 YSYEKL. V shed 0 bases and J 5 bases; nucleotides not matched to a gene: 10. The CDR3 coding sequence is TGCGCCAGCAGCCAAGATGGCGCGGGAGGAGGGATAGATACGCAGTATTTT. It is translated as CASSQDGAGGGIDTQYF.

The rearrangement links TRBV5-4 to TRBJ2-3, with 11 bases fitting TRBD2. CDR3 length: 16 residues. The J segment lost 2 bases and the V segment lost 3 bases, leaving 5 bases of the junction unmatched. Germline lookup yields CDR1 SGHNT and CDR2 YYREEE (reference sequence). The CDR3 region is CASSSSGRTVTDTQYF. As DNA, the CDR3 is TGTGCCAGCAGCTCTAGCGGGAGGACCGTCACAGATACGCAGTATTTT.

The chain carries TRBV25-1 and TRBJ1-4, with 9 bases lining up with TRBD1. The CDR3 has 17 residues. The trim removed 4 bases at V and 5 bases at J, leaving 11 bases unmatched. Germline V gene sequence: CDR1 MGHDK, CDR2 SYGVNS. The CDR3: CASSGTRDRERNEKLFF. In DNA form, the CDR3 reads TGTGCCAGCAGTGGGACCCGGGACAGGGAAAGGAATGAAAAACTGTTTTTT.

The V call is TRBV28, the J call TRBJ2-1; D uncertain. In germline, CDR1 is MDHEN, CDR2 SYDVKM. V lost 5 bases and J lost 0, with 5 bases in between. This CDR3 spans 13 amino acids. Here the CDR3 reads CASSRSSYNEQFF. CDR3 sequence (DNA): TGTGCCAGCAGTCGGAGCTCCTACAATGAGCAGTTCTTC.

There are a few counts of this clone. The rearrangement joins TRBV6-5 to TRBJ2-2; D possibly corresponds to TRBD1 (5 bases). V lost 6 bases and J 3 bases, leaving 14 bases between the germline ends. The germline CDR1 and CDR2 sequences are MNHEY and SVGAGI. The CDR3 loop spans 15 amino acids. CDR3: CASSNPDRHTGELFF. The CDR3 nucleotides are TGTGCCAGCAGCAACCCCGACAGACACACCGGGGAGCTGTTTTTT.